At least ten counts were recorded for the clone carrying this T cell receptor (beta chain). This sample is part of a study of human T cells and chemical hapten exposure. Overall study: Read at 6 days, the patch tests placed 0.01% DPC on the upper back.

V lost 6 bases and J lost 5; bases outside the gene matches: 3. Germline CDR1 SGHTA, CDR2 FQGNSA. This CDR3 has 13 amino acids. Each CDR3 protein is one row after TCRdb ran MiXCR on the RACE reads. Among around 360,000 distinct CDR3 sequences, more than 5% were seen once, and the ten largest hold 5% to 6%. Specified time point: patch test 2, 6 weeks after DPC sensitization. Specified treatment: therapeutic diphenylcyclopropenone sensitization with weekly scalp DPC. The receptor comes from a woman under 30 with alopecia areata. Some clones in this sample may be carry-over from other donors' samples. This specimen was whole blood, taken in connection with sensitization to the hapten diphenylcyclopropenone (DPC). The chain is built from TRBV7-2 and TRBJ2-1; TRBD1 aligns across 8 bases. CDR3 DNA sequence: TGTGCCAGCAGTTTGGGACAGGACAATGAGCAGTTCTTC. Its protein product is CASSLGQDNEQFF.